These T cell receptor beta chains were read from a single sample in a study of T cell responses to AZD1222 COVID-19 vaccine. Clones were read by immunoSEQ multiplex PCR, and TCRdb kept only the in-frame ones, dropping some. The data contain approximately 25,000 clones, around 93% of them singletons. The source was peripheral blood, collected 28 days after the second AZD1222 dose. These receptors originate from an adult who received the AZD1222 COVID-19 vaccine. CDR3s include the opening cysteine and the closing phenylalanine or tryptophan. D genes are given only for firm matches. The size entry is marked missing in some rows and otherwise reads once, few, many or a size class.

D gene,V gene,clone size,J gene,CDR3 DNA,CDR3 protein
.,TRBV5-1,.,TRBJ1-3,TGCGCCAGCAGCTCCAGAGCGGGGGGCAGTGGAAACACCATATATTTT,CASSSRAGGSGNTIYF
TRBD1,TRBV29-1,.,TRBJ1-4,TGCAGCGTCATCTTAGGCCGGGACAGGGGCGAAAAACTGTTTTTT,CSVILGRDRGEKLFF
TRBD1,TRBV6-6,once,TRBJ1-1,TGTGCCAGCAGTTACGACAGGGCTGTTCCTGAAGCTTTCTTT,CASSYDRAVPEAFF
TRBD2,TRBV6-2/TRBV6-3,.,TRBJ2-5,TGTGCCAGCAGTGACGGGGGACTAGGTCGGGGAGGAGAGACCCAGTACTTC,CASSDGGLGRGGETQYF
TRBD1,TRBV19,.,TRBJ1-5,TGTGCCAGTAGGGACAGGGGGCGAGGCAATCAGCCCCAGCATTTT,CASRDRGRGNQPQHF
TRBD1,TRBV24-1,.,TRBJ2-1,TGTGCCACCAGTGATGGACAGGGTGACAACAATGAGCAGTTCTTC,CATSDGQGDNNEQFF
.,TRBV5-1,.,TRBJ1-1,TGCGCCAGCAGCTTGGATACAGGGAGAGAAACTGAAGCTTTCTTT,CASSLDTGRETEAFF
TRBD1,TRBV5-1,.,TRBJ1-2,TGCGCCAGCAGCCCGCTCGACAGGGGGACCTATGGCTACACCTTC,CASSPLDRGTYGYTF
TRBD1,TRBV18,.,TRBJ1-1,TGTGCCAGCTCACCAGGACAGGGGATTATGAACACTGAAGCTTTCTTT,CASSPGQGIMNTEAFF
.,TRBV3-1/TRBV3-2,.,TRBJ1-2,TGTGCCAGTAAGGACAGCCTTTATAGTGGCTACACCTTC,CASKDSLYSGYTF
TRBD2,TRBV4-2,.,TRBJ2-2,TGTGCCAGCAGCCCCGGGACTAGCGGGAAAGGGGTAACCGGGGAGCTGTTTTTT,CASSPGTSGKGVTGELFF
.,TRBV5-1,.,TRBJ2-1,TGCGCCAGCAGCTTGGGCGGAGCCCAAAACAATGAGCAGTTCTTC,CASSLGGAQNNEQFF
.,TRBV11-2,.,TRBJ1-2,TGTGCCAGCAGCTTAGTCGGGTATGGCTACACCTTC,CASSLVGYGYTF
.,TRBV5-6,.,TRBJ1-4,TGTGCCAGCAGCCGAGGGGCTGGTAATGAAAAACTGTTTTTT,CASSRGAGNEKLFF
.,TRBV12-3/TRBV12-4,.,TRBJ1-5,TGTGCCAGCAGTTCAAAAGGGGTTCAGCCCCAGCATTTT,CASSSKGVQPQHF
TRBD2,TRBV28,.,TRBJ2-2,TGTGCCAGCAGCCCATTGGGTAGCGGGAGGCTGAACACCGGGGAGCTGTTTTTT,CASSPLGSGRLNTGELFF
TRBD1,TRBV18,.,TRBJ1-2,TGTGCCAGCTCACCACCGTACGACAGGGCTAACTATGGCTACACCTTC,CASSPPYDRANYGYTF
.,TRBV28,.,TRBJ1-1,TGTGCCAGCAGTTTGGGTGGGGGCAGAGTGAACACTGAAGCTTTCTTT,CASSLGGGRVNTEAFF
.,TRBV28,.,TRBJ1-2,TGTGCCAGCAGTTTAAAGAAAAGAATAGATGGCTACACCTTC,CASSLKKRIDGYTF
.,TRBV11-3,.,TRBJ1-3,TGTGCCAGCAGCCCCAACAGTGCTGGAAACACCATATATTTT,CASSPNSAGNTIYF
.,TRBV7-9,.,TRBJ2-1,TGTGCCAGCAGCTTGGTAGTGCAATCCTACAATGAGCAGTTCTTC,CASSLVVQSYNEQFF
.,TRBV11-3,.,TRBJ2-1,TGTGCCAGCAGCTTAGATCCCCAGGTATCCTACAATGAGCAGTTCTTC,CASSLDPQVSYNEQFF
TRBD1,TRBV11-3,.,TRBJ2-3,TGTGCCAGCAGCTTTACGACAGGGGGCACAGATACGCAGTATTTT,CASSFTTGGTDTQYF
.,TRBV28,.,TRBJ1-4,TGTGCCAGCAGTTTAGGAGGGGTTGGGGTATCTAAAAAACTGTTTTTT,CASSLGGVGVSKKLFF
TRBD1,TRBV6-5,.,TRBJ2-3,TGTGCCAGCAGCCGGGACAGTCCTAGCACAGATACGCAGTATTTT,CASSRDSPSTDTQYF
TRBD2,TRBV14,.,TRBJ2-1,TGTGCCAGCAGCCAACGTTCCTGGACTAGTCTGTCCGAGCAGTTCTTC,CASSQRSWTSLSEQFF
.,TRBV6-5,.,TRBJ1-5,TGTGCCAGCAGGAAGACAGATAATCAGCCCCAGCATTTT,CASRKTDNQPQHF
TRBD2,TRBV7-3,.,TRBJ2-1,TGTGCCAGCAGCTTAGCGGGAGCAACCTACAATGAGCAGTTCTTC,CASSLAGATYNEQFF
.,TRBV5-1,.,TRBJ2-7,TGCGCCAGCAGCCCTTCCGGGACCTCAGGCACCTACGAGCAGTACTTC,CASSPSGTSGTYEQYF
TRBD1,TRBV19,.,TRBJ2-5,TGTGCCAGTACCCCAACCGGGACAGGGTTTGAGACCCAGTACTTC,CASTPTGTGFETQYF
TRBD1,TRBV3-1/TRBV3-2,.,TRBJ2-1,TGTGCCAGCAGCAGGAACGGACAGGGGAATTCTGATGAGCAGTTCTTC,CASSRNGQGNSDEQFF
TRBD2,TRBV3-1/TRBV3-2,.,TRBJ2-1,TGTGCCAGCAGCCAAGCCTGGACTAGCGGTAGAAGTGAGCAGTTCTTC,CASSQAWTSGRSEQFF
.,TRBV13,.,TRBJ2-7,TGTGCCAGCAGATCGAATGGGGTCTCCTACGAGCAGTACTTC,CASRSNGVSYEQYF
.,TRBV6-2/TRBV6-3,.,TRBJ2-3,TGTGCCAGCAGTTATCAGGGGTCCTTCACAGATACGCAGTATTTT,CASSYQGSFTDTQYF
.,TRBV4-3,.,TRBJ1-2,TGCGCCAGCAGCCAAGATCCTCAGACATCCTATGGCTACACCTTC,CASSQDPQTSYGYTF
TRBD1,TRBV7-9,.,TRBJ1-1,TGTGCCAGCAGCTGGACAGGGGTTAGCCCTGAAGCTTTCTTT,CASSWTGVSPEAFF
TRBD2,TRBV7-2,.,TRBJ2-3,TGTGCCAGCAGCCTTAGCGGGAGAGGGGGGGGCACAGATACGCAGTATTTT,CASSLSGRGGGTDTQYF
.,TRBV4-3,.,TRBJ2-7,TGCGCCAGCAGCCAAGAAGGAGGACTGAGCTCCTACGAGCAGTACTTC,CASSQEGGLSSYEQYF
TRBD1,TRBV7-2,.,TRBJ1-2,TGTGCCAGCAGCTTAGTTAAGGGGGCATACTATGGCTACACCTTC,CASSLVKGAYYGYTF
.,TRBV6-2/TRBV6-3,.,TRBJ1-1,TGTGCCAGCAGTTACTCACGAGAAGCGACTGAAGCTTTCTTT,CASSYSREATEAFF
.,TRBV3-1/TRBV3-2,.,TRBJ1-1,TGTGCCAGCAGCCAAGATCCACAGGTAAATTCCCCTTTCTTT,CASSQDPQVNSPFF
TRBD2,TRBV28,.,TRBJ2-1,TGTGCCAGCAGTTTAGCGGGGGGTGGCCCGGAGTACAATGAGCAGTTCTTC,CASSLAGGGPEYNEQFF
TRBD1,TRBV6-5,.,TRBJ2-2,TGTGCCAGCAGGGCCGACAGGGGCCAAACCGGGGAGCTGTTTTTT,CASRADRGQTGELFF
.,TRBV28,.,TRBJ1-2,TGTGCCAGCAGTTTTGCCGGGCAGGGGAACTATGGCTACACCTTC,CASSFAGQGNYGYTF
.,TRBV5-1,.,TRBJ1-3,TGCGCCAGCAGGTGGGGCTCTACTGGAAACACCATATATTTT,CASRWGSTGNTIYF
.,TRBV7-9,.,TRBJ1-2,TGTGCCAGCAGCTTGGGGGCTCTATATGGCTACACCTTC,CASSLGALYGYTF
.,TRBV14,.,TRBJ2-7,TGTGCCAGCAGCCAAGACTCCGAGCAGTACTTC,CASSQDSEQYF
TRBD1,TRBV19,.,TRBJ1-5,TGTGCCAGTAGTCCCACCCCCAGGGGGGTGAGCAATCAGCCCCAGCATTTT,CASSPTPRGVSNQPQHF
.,TRBV28,.,TRBJ1-1,TGTGCCAGCAGTTTAGGTAGCTGGCGGGTGAACACTGAAGCTTTCTTT,CASSLGSWRVNTEAFF
TRBD2,TRBV7-3,.,TRBJ2-1,TGTGCCAGCAGCTTAGGCGGGAGCAGGAGTGAGCAGTTCTTC,CASSLGGSRSEQFF
TRBD1,TRBV18,.,TRBJ1-6,TGTGCCAGCTCACCATCTACTGCCGGGACAGGAGGATCACCCCTCCACTTT,CASSPSTAGTGGSPLHF
.,TRBV5-1,.,TRBJ2-1,TGCGCCAGCAGCTTGTTTTCGGGTGGTGAGCAGTTCTTC,CASSLFSGGEQFF
.,TRBV7-2,medium-sized,TRBJ2-5,TGTGCCAGCAGCTTAGGAGGCGGCCTCCAGGCCCAGTACTTC,CASSLGGGLQAQYF
.,TRBV5-1,.,TRBJ1-1,TGCGCCAGCAGCTTGGAGCTGAACACTGAAGCTTTCTTT,CASSLELNTEAFF
.,TRBV28,few,TRBJ1-2,TGTGCCAGCAGTTTTCAAGGGGGGATCAACAAGAGGATATCCTTC,CASSFQGGINKRISF
TRBD2,TRBV7-2,.,TRBJ2-1,TGTGCCAGCAGCTTAATGACTAGCGGTAACAATGAGCAGTTCTTC,CASSLMTSGNNEQFF
.,TRBV18,.,TRBJ1-3,TGTGCCAGCTCACGGGACGGCGCCGGAAACACCATATATTTT,CASSRDGAGNTIYF
TRBD1,TRBV7-2,once,TRBJ1-6,TGTGCCAGCAGCGCCCACAGGGGACGGTATAATTCACCCCTCCACTTT,CASSAHRGRYNSPLHF
.,TRBV5-1,.,TRBJ2-3,TGCGCCAGCAGCTTGGTGCAGGCTAGCACAGATACGCAGTATTTT,CASSLVQASTDTQYF
.,TRBV6-5,.,TRBJ2-7,TGTGCCATGAAACCGGGACCCGCATCGTTCGAGCAGTACTTC,CAMKPGPASFEQYF